This entry features one T cell receptor beta chain sequence. CDR1 SGDLS and CDR2 YYNGEE come from the germline V gene. The CDR3 is 15 amino acids. Losses at the gene ends were 0 bases for V and 7 bases for J; bases not matched to a gene: 6. These data belong to a study of blood T cell repertoires in COVID-19. Study details: Some COVID-19 samples were acute and others convalescent; all came from the United States, Italy and Spain. PBMCs, B-cell-depleted T cells, or T cells were the source of the cDNA or gDNA that made up the material.

Authors' analysis steps: By means of reference gene primer amplification, nucleated cell counts were estimated. Sequenced by immunoSEQ multiplex PCR; TCRdb stores in-frame clones only, minus some. The DNA gave D and trimming, while V, J and clone size come from that table. This sample has approximately 100,000 clones, with around nine tenths found just once. The sequencing sample was made of peripheral blood. The sequence was collected from a man aged 45-65 years with acute or convalescent COVID-19. The V and J genes are TRBV9 and TRBJ2-1, with TRBD2 matching over 8 bases. The CDR3 sequence: CASSVATSGGNEQFF. CDR3 nucleotides: TGTGCCAGCAGCGTAGCCACTAGCGGAGGAAATGAGCAGTTCTTC.